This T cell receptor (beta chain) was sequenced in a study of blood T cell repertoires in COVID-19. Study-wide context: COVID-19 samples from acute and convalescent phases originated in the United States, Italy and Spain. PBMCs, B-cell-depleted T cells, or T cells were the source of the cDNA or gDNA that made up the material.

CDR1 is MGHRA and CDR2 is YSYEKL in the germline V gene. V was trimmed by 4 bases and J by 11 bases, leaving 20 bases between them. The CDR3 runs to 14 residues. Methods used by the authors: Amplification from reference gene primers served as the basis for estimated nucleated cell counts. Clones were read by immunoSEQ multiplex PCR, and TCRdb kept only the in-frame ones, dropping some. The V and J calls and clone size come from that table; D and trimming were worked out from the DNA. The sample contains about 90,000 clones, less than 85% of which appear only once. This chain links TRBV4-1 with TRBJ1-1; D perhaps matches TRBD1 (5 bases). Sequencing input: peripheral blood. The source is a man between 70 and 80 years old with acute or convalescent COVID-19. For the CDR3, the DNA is TGCGCCAGCAGCCCTACTCCCGTTCAGGGTTGGGCTTTCTTT. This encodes CASSPTPVQGWAFF.